These 29 T cell receptor beta chains were sequenced from one sample in a study of T cell repertoires in cytomegalovirus infection. TCRdb re-analysed the reads in MiXCR, keeping a single row per CDR3 protein. The sample contains approximately 550,000 distinct CDR3 sequences, more than 15% of which appear only once. Sequencing input: CD8+ T cells from PBMCs. Source of these receptors: a human donor in good health (CMV status not recorded). Some clones in this sample may be carry-over from other donors' samples.

This clonotype was seen repeatedly, ten times or more. This sequence joins TRBV27 and TRBJ2-1, with TRBD2 matching 11 bases. The CDR3 is 15 amino acids. The V gene end was trimmed by 3 bases and the J gene end by 5 bases; junction bases not matched to a gene: 3. Germline V CDR1 and CDR2: MNHEY, SMNVEV (reference sequence). CDR3 sequence reads: CASSFSGRGDNEQFF. CDR3 nucleotides: TGTGCCAGCAGTTTTAGCGGGAGGGGGGACAATGAGCAGTTCTTC.

The rearrangement joins TRBV2 to TRBJ1-4; no definite D call. This CDR3 region has 17 residues. Germline V lookup: CDR1 SNHLY, CDR2 FYNNEI. V gave up 5 bases and J gave up 0 bases, with 16 bases separating them. The CDR3 region has the DNA TGTGCCAGCAGTCGCCCCCTTCAGGCCACAACTAATGAAAAACTGTTTTTT. Its translation is CASSRPLQATTNEKLFF.

Note on this clonotype: One end of the junction fails to match germline, which may point to a read error. The V call is TRBV12-3 or TRBV12-4, the J call TRBJ1-1; D not resolved. The CDR3 has 13 residues. CDR3 region: CAISLVMNTEAFF. CDR3 coding DNA: TGTGCCATCAGTTTGGTTATGAACACTGAAGCTTTCTTT.

This clonotype has ten or more counts. The V and J genes are TRBV28 and TRBJ2-1; TRBD2 agrees at 10 bases. This CDR3 is built from 16 residues. In germline, CDR1 is MDHEN, CDR2 SYDVKM. V trimming: 1 base; J trimming: 1 base; junction bases outside the gene matches: 1. Here the CDR3 reads CASSLSLAGSYNEQFF. DNA of the CDR3: TGTGCCAGCAGTTTATCACTAGCGGGGTCCTACAATGAGCAGTTCTTC.

The CDR3 protein is CASSYSMGQATYEQYF. The DNA of the CDR3 is TGTGCCAGCAGTTACTCAATGGGACAGGCTACCTACGAGCAGTACTTC. V gene TRBV6-5 combines with J gene TRBJ2-7; 8 nucleotides line up with TRBD1. CDR3 size: 16 residues. Trimming at V came to 0 bases and at J to 2 bases, leaving 6 bases not matched to a gene. CDR1 MNHEY and CDR2 SVGAGI come from the germline V gene.

This CDR3 is CASSKRGLAGPFNNEQFF. CDR3 coding DNA: TGTGCCAGCAGCAAGAGGGGACTAGCGGGGCCATTTAACAATGAGCAGTTCTTC. The chain uses TRBV6-2 or TRBV6-3 and TRBJ2-1; 13 bases are a match to TRBD2. The junction had 13 bases not matched to a gene; V was cut back by 6 bases and J by 5 bases. The CDR3 loop spans 18 amino acids. CDR1 MNHEY and CDR2 SVGEGT come from the germline V gene.

This clonotype was recorded at least ten times. The V and J genes are TRBV6-4 and TRBJ1-2, with 8 bases identical to TRBD1. V lost 3 bases, J lost 4 bases, and 7 bases stayed unmatched. The CDR3 length is 15 residues. Germline V gene data show CDR1 as MRHNA and CDR2 as SNTAGT. The CDR3 DNA sequence: TGTGCCAGCAGTGAGGTTTTGACAGGGGCCTATGGCTACACCTTC. Protein: CASSEVLTGAYGYTF.

In the case of this clonotype: The junction shows a germline mismatch at one end, possibly a read error. This chain links TRBV6-1 with TRBJ1-5; D gene ambiguous. CDR3 length: 14 amino acids. The germline V gene encodes CDR1 MNHNS and CDR2 SASEGT. The CDR3 here is CASSLRGRQQHQHF. In DNA form, the CDR3 reads TGTGCCAGCAGTCTTCGAGGGCGGCAACAGCACCAGCATTTT.

The V gene is TRBV9, the J gene TRBJ2-3; 12 nucleotides line up with TRBD2. CDR1 and CDR2 from the germline V gene are SGDLS and YYNGEE. This CDR3 has 15 amino acids. Trimming cost V 4 bases and J 3 bases; bases outside gene matches: 3. The CDR3 coding sequence is TGTGCCAGCAGCCTAGCGGGAGGGGAGACAGATACGCAGTATTTT. This translates into CASSLAGGETDTQYF.

This clonotype came up many times. V usage is TRBV7-6 and J usage is TRBJ2-1, with TRBD1 as a possible D gene (6 bases). Germline loops: CDR1 SGHVS, CDR2 FNYEAQ. Deletions cut 3 bases from V and 6 bases from J, with 15 bases between. The CDR3 spans 15 residues. For the CDR3, the DNA is TGTGCCAGCAGCTTTGTAGCCGGGACACCCAATGAGCAGTTCTTC. Translation: CASSFVAGTPNEQFF.

The CDR3 here is CSARENGGLVQPQHF. DNA of the CDR3: TGCAGTGCTAGAGAAAACGGGGGGCTCGTTCAGCCCCAGCATTTT. The V call is TRBV20-1, the J call TRBJ1-5; possibly TRBD1 for D (6 bases). V was cut by 0 bases and J by 6 bases, with 15 bases left in between. The CDR3 has 15 residues. Germline lookup yields CDR1 DFQATT and CDR2 SNEGSKA (reference sequence).

This clonotype was seen more than once but under ten times. The chain employs TRBV5-5 and TRBJ2-7; D might be TRBD1 or TRBD2, each matching 6 bases. The CDR3 covers 17 residues. Germline V CDR1 and CDR2: SGHKS, YYEKEE (reference sequence). V lost 4 bases, J lost 1 base, and 21 bases lay in between. The CDR3 spells CASSHGGLTAGSYEQYF. As DNA, the CDR3 is TGTGCCAGCAGCCATGGGGGGCTGACTGCCGGTTCCTACGAGCAGTACTTC.

This clonotype was seen repeatedly, ten times or more. The gene calls are TRBV15 and TRBJ2-3; 7 positions match TRBD2. Germline values: CDR1 LNHNV, CDR2 YYDKDF (reference sequence). Unmatched junction bases numbered 1, after V lost 3 bases and J lost 1 base. This CDR3 has 14 amino acids. CDR3 sequence: CATSSREGTDTQYF. CDR3 DNA: TGTGCCACCAGCAGCCGGGAGGGCACAGATACGCAGTATTTT.

This chain joins TRBV6-1 and TRBJ1-1; D not resolved. The CDR3 covers 14 residues. Trimming removed 10 bases from V and 4 bases from J, with 19 bases in between. Germline V gives CDR1 MNHNS, CDR2 SASEGT. The CDR3 DNA sequence: TGTGCCACTTACAGCGGGGTGCGTGGCACTGAAGCTTTCTTT. This sequence encodes CATYSGVRGTEAFF.

This clonotype was seen a handful of times. V and J are TRBV6-1 and TRBJ2-7; 7 positions match TRBD1. The trim removed 6 bases at V and 7 bases at J, leaving 12 bases unmatched. The V gene's germline CDR1 is MNHNS and CDR2 SASEGT. CDR3 length: 14 residues. In nucleotides, the CDR3 is TGTGCCAGCAGCTCGCAACAGGGGAAAGGGGAGCAGTACTTC. The encoded protein is CASSSQQGKGEQYF.

This clonotype was recorded at least ten times. This chain uses TRBV7-6 with TRBJ2-3; 9 bases are shared with TRBD2. The CDR3 spans 15 residues. V lost 4 bases and J lost 4; bases outside the gene matches: 6. The germline V gene encodes CDR1 SGHVS and CDR2 FNYEAQ. CDR3 nucleotides: TGTGCCAGCAGCTCAAGCGGGGGGAGAGCAGATACGCAGTATTTT. It encodes CASSSSGGRADTQYF. The whole variable domain, filled in from reference TRBV7-6 and TRBJ2-3, reads GAGVSQSPRYKVTKRGQDVALRCDPISGHVSLYWYRQALGQGPEFLTYFNYEAQQDKSGLPNDRFSAERPEGSISTLTIQRTEQRDSAMYRCASSSSGGRADTQYFGPGTRLTVL.

The chain combines TRBV10-3 with TRBJ2-2; a weak D match, TRBD1 (5 bases). CDR1 and CDR2 (germline): ENHRY, SYGVKD. V lost 2 bases and J 1 base, leaving 5 bases between the germline ends. The CDR3 length is 14 residues. CDR3 bases: TGTGCCATCAGTGAGGACAGGAACACCGGGGAGCTGTTTTTT. It encodes CAISEDRNTGELFF.

Ten or more counts support this clonotype. The chain has TRBV27 and TRBJ2-1; the D gene is possibly TRBD2 (5 bases). CDR1 and CDR2 (germline): MNHEY, SMNVEV (reference sequence). The CDR3 runs 12 residues. The V end was cut by 6 bases, the J end by 7 bases, with 10 bases between. The CDR3 sequence: CASSHPGNEQFF. In DNA, the CDR3 is TGTGCCAGCAGCCACCCGGGGAATGAGCAGTTCTTC.

This sequence joins TRBV20-1 and TRBJ1-5; D may be TRBD1 (6 bases). The CDR3 sequence is 14 residues long. Trimming took off 6 bases at V and 0 bases at J, with 12 bases between the two ends. The germline V gene encodes CDR1 DFQATT and CDR2 SNEGSKA (reference sequence). In DNA, the CDR3 is TGCAGTGCAGGGGCAGGGGATAGCAATCAGCCCCAGCATTTT. This gives the protein CSAGAGDSNQPQHF.

V and J are TRBV12-3 or TRBV12-4 and TRBJ2-7; 11 nucleotides match TRBD1. The length of the CDR3 is 15 residues. V lost 7 bases to trimming and J lost 2 bases; unmatched junction nucleotides: 7. The CDR3, as DNA: TGTGCCAGCACGATGTGGGGACAGGGGGCCTACGAGCAGTACTTC. This encodes CASTMWGQGAYEQYF.

This chain connects TRBV29-1 to TRBJ2-2; 8 nucleotides match TRBD1. Losses at the gene ends were 5 bases for V and 8 bases for J; bases not matched to a gene: 10. The CDR3 is made up of 14 amino acids. Germline lookup yields CDR1 SQVTM and CDR2 ANQGSEA. CDR3 protein: CSVMDREKTGELFF. In DNA, the CDR3 is TGCAGCGTTATGGACAGGGAAAAAACAGGGGAGCTGTTTTTT.

The sample holds many counts of this clonotype. This sequence joins TRBV7-8 and TRBJ1-3; 8 nucleotides align to TRBD1. The junction had 8 bases not matched to a gene; V was cut back by 2 bases and J by 8 bases. CDR3 length: 15 residues. Germline-derived CDR1 and CDR2 are SGHVS and FQNEAQ. The DNA of the CDR3 is TGTGCCAGCAGCTTATTGGGACAGGACACAGACACCATATATTTT. It is translated as CASSLLGQDTDTIYF.

The V and J genes are TRBV9 and TRBJ2-3; possibly TRBD2 for D (6 bases). V lost 7 bases and J 0 bases, leaving 9 bases between the germline ends. The length of the CDR3 is 13 residues. CDR1 SGDLS and CDR2 YYNGEE come from the germline V gene. The CDR3 nucleotides read TGTGCCAGCGGGGGGACTAGCACAGATACGCAGTATTTT. Translated: CASGGTSTDTQYF.

At least ten counts were recorded for this clonotype. The chain couples TRBV7-2 to TRBJ2-1; no clear D. CDR3 length equals 12 residues. Trimming took 5 bases from V and 7 from J, leaving 9 bases between them. CDR1 is SGHTA and CDR2 is FQGNSA in the germline V gene. The CDR3 region has the DNA TGTGCCAGCAGCCCGTACGTTAATGAGCAGTTCTTC. Translation: CASSPYVNEQFF.

In its sample, this clonotype was seen a few times. The V and J genes are TRBV30 and TRBJ1-1, with a tentative D call TRBD1 (5 bases). The CDR3 spans 12 residues. CDR1 is GTSNPN, CDR2 SVGIG, per germline (reference sequence). Trimming shortened V by 5 bases and J by 2 bases, and 9 bases separated the two germline ends. The CDR3 spells CAWEDINTEAFF. Written as DNA, the CDR3 is TGTGCCTGGGAGGACATAAACACTGAAGCTTTCTTT. Using reference TRBV30 and TRBJ1-1 for the parts outside the CDR3, the full variable domain is SQTIHQWPATLVQPVGSPLSLECTVEGTSNPNLYWYRQAAGRGLQLLFYSVGIGQISSEVPQNLSASRPQDRQFILSSKKLLLSDSGFYLCAWEDINTEAFFGQGTRLTVV.

This clonotype was counted ten times or more. DNA for the CDR3: TGTGCCAGCAGCCTCCCTGATATTGGTGAGCAGTTCTTC. Translation: CASSLPDIGEQFF. The chain combines TRBV11-2 with TRBJ2-1; D not resolved. Germline V lookup: CDR1 SGHAT, CDR2 FQNNGV. The CDR3 runs 13 residues. V was clipped by 5 bases and J by 9 bases, with 14 bases between them.

The table lists this clonotype with many counts. The chain joins TRBV7-9 to TRBJ2-7; TRBD1 agrees at 10 bases. Germline loops: CDR1 SEHNR, CDR2 FQNEAQ (reference sequence). V dropped 6 bases and J dropped 4; count of bases not matched to a gene: 9. This CDR3 is built from 15 residues. This CDR3 reads CASSDPGTGAYEQYF. CDR3 DNA sequence: TGTGCCAGCAGTGATCCCGGGACAGGGGCATACGAGCAGTACTTC.

This clonotype has at least ten counts. The rearrangement joins TRBV12-3 or TRBV12-4 to TRBJ2-5; 16 bases line up with TRBD2. With V trimmed by 6 bases and J by 2 bases, 9 bases remained unmatched. This CDR3 spans 18 amino acids. CDR3 in DNA: TGTGCCAGCAGCACGGGACTAGCGGGGGGGGAACTTCAAGAGACCCAGTACTTC. Its protein is CASSTGLAGGELQETQYF.

The chain has TRBV4-1 and TRBJ1-2; no reliable D call. This CDR3 is built from 16 residues. The germline CDR1 and CDR2 sequences are MGHRA and YSYEKL. The germline V and J ends were trimmed by 4 bases and 0 bases, with 15 bases remaining between them. The CDR3 coding sequence is TGCGCCAGCAGCCCAACCGGGAGCCAGGCTAACTATGGCTACACCTTC. Its protein is CASSPTGSQANYGYTF.